This T cell receptor beta chain was documented in a study of shared clonotypes between healthy human individuals. The wider study: A couple of female and three male donors aged 18 to 49 were enrolled. The study used three CD4 naive, three CD4 memory, two CD8 naive and one CD8 memory plate per donor. Points from the study as a whole: Generally, estimated richness proved larger in naive subsets than it did in memory subsets.

Regarding this clone: Its antigen is undetermined.

Repertoires were generated with immunoSEQ multiplex PCR, while TCRdb's copy carries only in-frame clones and drops some. The sample includes around 2,000,000 clones, 85% to 95% of them seen just once. The CDR3 is made up of 16 amino acids. The V segment lost 0 bases and the J segment 6 bases; nucleotides outside the gene matches: 3. CDR1 MGHRA and CDR2 YSYEKL come from the germline V gene. Healthy and HIV-negative, the adult donors had no recent acute infections or vaccinations. The sample consisted of naive CD4+ T cells sorted from blood. Subset: CD45RA+ positively selected. This chain joins TRBV4-1 and TRBJ1-4; TRBD1 matches at 11 bases. The clonotype comes from a man aged 18-30 years in good health. In DNA, the CDR3 is TGCGCCAGCAGCCAAGATGGGACAGGGGGATATGAAAAACTGTTTTTT. Translated, it gives CASSQDGTGGYEKLFF.